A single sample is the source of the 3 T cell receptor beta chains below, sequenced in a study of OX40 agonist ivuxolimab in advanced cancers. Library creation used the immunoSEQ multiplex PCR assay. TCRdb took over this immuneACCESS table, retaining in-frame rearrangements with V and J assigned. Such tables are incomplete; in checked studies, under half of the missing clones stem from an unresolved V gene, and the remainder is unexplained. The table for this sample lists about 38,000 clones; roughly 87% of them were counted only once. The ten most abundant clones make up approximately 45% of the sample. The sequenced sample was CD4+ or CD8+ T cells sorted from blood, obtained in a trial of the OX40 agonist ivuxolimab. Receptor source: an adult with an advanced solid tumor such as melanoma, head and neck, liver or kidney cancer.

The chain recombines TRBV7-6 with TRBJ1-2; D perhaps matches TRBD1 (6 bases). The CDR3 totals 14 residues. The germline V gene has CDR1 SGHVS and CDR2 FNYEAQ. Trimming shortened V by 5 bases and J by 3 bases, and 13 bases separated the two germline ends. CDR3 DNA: TGTGCCAGCAGCAACAGGGCTTCGGACTATGGCTACACCTTC. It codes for CASSNRASDYGYTF.

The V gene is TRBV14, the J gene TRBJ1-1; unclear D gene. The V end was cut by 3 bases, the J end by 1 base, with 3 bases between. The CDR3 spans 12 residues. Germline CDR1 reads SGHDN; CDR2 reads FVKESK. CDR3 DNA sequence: TGTGCCAGCAGCCAGAAGAACACTGAAGCTTTCTTT. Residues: CASSQKNTEAFF.

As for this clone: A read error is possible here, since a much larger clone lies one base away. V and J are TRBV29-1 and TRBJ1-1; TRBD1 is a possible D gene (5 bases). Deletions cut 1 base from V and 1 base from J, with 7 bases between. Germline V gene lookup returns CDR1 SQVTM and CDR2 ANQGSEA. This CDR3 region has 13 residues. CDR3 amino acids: CSVEVGGNTEAFF. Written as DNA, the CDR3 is TGCAGCGTTGAAGTGGGGGGGAACACTGAAGCTTTCTTT.